The following is a T cell receptor beta chain sequence with its context. As yet, its antigen is unknown. This specimen comes from a study of cytomegalovirus exposure and HLA in healthy donors. Regarding the study as a whole: A cluster of highly shared sequence variants was likely a sequencing artifact. HLA allele associations emerged for about 18,000 TCR beta sequences in a later analysis, at 0.05 false discovery rate.

The PCR used 60 Vbeta and 13 Jbeta primers. Profiling relied on immunoSEQ multiplex PCR, and the TCRdb table lists in-frame clones only, not all of them. The data show 130,000 to 150,000 clones, around 80% seen once. CDR3 length: 14 amino acids. The V and J ends lost 8 bases and 8 bases, in that order; junction bases with no gene match: 12. Germline CDR1 SNHLY, CDR2 FYNNEI. The V gene is TRBV2, the J gene TRBJ1-5; 7 bases agree with TRBD1. Sequencing was carried out using PBMCs. The clonotype was recovered from a woman aged 45-60 years in good health and CMV-seropositive. CDR3 DNA: TGTGCCAGCGGTGCAGGGGGTTCCGGTGAGCCCCAGCATTTT. This sequence encodes CASGAGGSGEPQHF.